The present T cell receptor beta chain was sequenced within a study of OX40 agonist ivuxolimab in advanced cancers. As for the study in general: Cancers in dose escalation were hepatocellular, melanoma, renal cell and head and neck. Study findings and constraints: The CD4+ and CD8+ T cells in the blood had expanded clonally by week 6 at 0.1 to 3.0 mg/kg.

As regards this clone: The antigen is not known.

The table came from immunoSEQ multiplex PCR; TCRdb's copy has only in-frame clones and leaves some out. The sample holds more than 85,000 clones; roughly 87% are singletons and the top ten take less than 0.35%. CDR1 and CDR2 from the germline V gene are SGHVS and FNYEAQ. The CDR3 runs 14 residues. V lost 5 bases, J lost 2 bases, and 12 bases lay in between. This TCR came from an adult with an advanced solid tumor such as melanoma, head and neck, liver or kidney cancer. The J gene is TRBJ2-5, the V gene TRBV7-6; the D gene is possibly TRBD1 (7 bases). The specimen was CD4+ or CD8+ T cells sorted from blood, collected in a trial of the OX40 agonist ivuxolimab. CDR3: CASSTSGGQETQYF. The CDR3 bases are TGTGCCAGCAGCACGTCAGGGGGGCAAGAGACCCAGTACTTC.